The 27 T cell receptor beta chains listed next were all sequenced from one sample in a study of OX40 agonist ivuxolimab in advanced cancers. The table came from immunoSEQ multiplex PCR; TCRdb's copy has only in-frame clones and leaves some out. Among tens of thousands of clones, 80% to 85% were seen once, and the ten largest hold roughly 5.2%. The material was CD4+ or CD8+ T cells sorted from blood, obtained in a trial of the OX40 agonist ivuxolimab. These receptors all come from an adult with an advanced solid tumor such as melanoma, head and neck, liver or kidney cancer.

The gene calls are TRBV11-2 and TRBJ2-7, with D possibly being TRBD1 or TRBD2 (5 bases each). This CDR3 is 15 amino acids long. Germline loops: CDR1 SGHAT, CDR2 FQNNGV. Trimming removed 5 bases from V and 0 bases from J, with 14 bases in between. The CDR3 sequence: CASSPWDPSSYEQYF. Written as DNA, the CDR3 is TGTGCCAGCAGCCCCTGGGACCCCAGCTCCTACGAGCAGTACTTC.

This clone appeared a few times. V usage is TRBV6-1 and J usage is TRBJ2-7, with 13 bases identical to TRBD2. Germline V gene data show CDR1 as MNHNS and CDR2 as SASEGT. J lost 2 bases, V lost 4 bases, and 11 bases had no gene match. The CDR3 contains 18 residues. The DNA of the CDR3 is TGTGCCAGCAGTGTAGCGACTAGCGGGGGGACCTTAACCTACGAGCAGTACTTC. It specifies CASSVATSGGTLTYEQYF.

This clone was detected only once. The chain couples TRBV19 to TRBJ1-5; D unresolved. V lost 4 bases to trimming and J lost 5 bases, with 18 bases between them. The CDR3 contains 16 residues. The V gene's germline CDR1 is LNHDA and CDR2 SQIVND (reference sequence). This chain's CDR3 is CASSRLLVGWYQPQHF. DNA of the CDR3: TGTGCCAGTAGTAGACTTTTGGTTGGTTGGTATCAGCCCCAGCATTTT.

V usage is TRBV6-5 and J usage is TRBJ2-5; perhaps D is TRBD1 or TRBD2 (5 bases each). The CDR3 is made up of 12 amino acids. Germline CDR1 and CDR2: MNHEY and SVGAGI. V was shortened by 6 bases and J by 4 bases, with 9 bases between the two germline ends. The CDR3 coding sequence is TGTGCCAGCAGGAGGGGCCGAGAGACCCAGTACTTC. Translated, it gives CASRRGRETQYF.

J is TRBJ2-3 and V is TRBV2; 9 bases map to TRBD2. With 3 bases clipped from V and 4 bases from J, the junction kept 5 bases outside the gene matches. The CDR3 covers 15 residues. Germline V gene lookup returns CDR1 SNHLY and CDR2 FYNNEI. The CDR3 DNA reads TGTGCCAGCAGTGAGGATGGACTAGCGCCAGATACGCAGTATTTT. Protein product: CASSEDGLAPDTQYF.

This clone appeared once. The chain links TRBV5-1 to TRBJ2-1; no clear D gene. V was shortened by 0 bases and J by 7 bases, with 14 bases between the two germline ends. CDR1 and CDR2 (germline): SGHRS, YFSETQ. The CDR3 totals 15 residues. In DNA, the CDR3 is TGCGCCAGCAGCTTGGGAGGCGCCATGGGGAATGAGCAGTTCTTC. This gives the protein CASSLGGAMGNEQFF.

The V call is TRBV7-6, the J call TRBJ1-2; D remains ambiguous. Germline V gene data show CDR1 as SGHVS and CDR2 as FNYEAQ. The CDR3 runs 12 residues. Trimming took 5 bases from V and 3 from J, leaving 7 bases between them. The CDR3 reads CASSTRDYGYTF. The CDR3 DNA sequence: TGTGCCAGCAGCACCCGGGACTATGGCTACACCTTC.

This chain uses TRBV5-5 with TRBJ1-5; TRBD1 might be the D (5 bases). Germline CDR1 reads SGHKS; CDR2 reads YYEKEE (reference sequence). CDR3 length: 14 amino acids. Trimming cost V 2 bases and J 7 bases, with 13 bases left between them. The CDR3 bases are TGTGCCAGCAGCTTCCCTGGGGGGGACCAGCCCCAGCATTTT. This sequence encodes CASSFPGGDQPQHF. Looking up the rest from reference TRBV5-5 and TRBJ1-5 gives the full variable domain: DAGVTQSPTHLIKTRGQQVTLRCSPISGHKSVSWYQQVLGQGPQFIFQYYEKEERGRGNFPDRFSARQFPNYSSELNVNALLLGDSALYLCASSFPGGDQPQHFGDGTRLSIL.

The V call is TRBV5-6, the J call TRBJ1-1, with 9 positions matching TRBD1. Germline assignment: CDR1 SGHDT and CDR2 YYEEEE. The CDR3 is 13 amino acids. V trimming: 3 bases; J trimming: 6 bases; junction bases outside the gene matches: 3. Here the CDR3 DNA reads TGTGCCAGCAGCTATGGACAGGGGTCTGAAGCTTTCTTT. This encodes CASSYGQGSEAFF.

J is TRBJ2-5 and V is TRBV6-5; 8 bases are shared with TRBD1. The DNA matches TRBJ2-7 better at its end, which makes the J call doubtful. Germline CDR1 and CDR2: MNHEY and SVGAGI. There are 15 residues in the CDR3. In DNA, the CDR3 is TGTGCCAGCAGCCCCGGACAGGGTGTTATCTACGAGCAGTACTTC. Encoded protein: CASSPGQGVIYEQYF.

The DNA for the CDR3 is TGTGCCAGCAGAAATGAGTACACAGATACGCAGTATTTT. Translated, it gives CASRNEYTDTQYF. The chain uses TRBV2 and TRBJ2-3; D ambiguous. Trimming cost V 6 bases and J 2 bases, with 9 bases left between them. Germline CDR1 is SNHLY and CDR2 is FYNNEI. CDR3 size: 13 residues. The full variable domain, completed using reference TRBV2 and TRBJ2-3, is EPEVTQTPSHQVTQMGQEVILRCVPISNHLYFYWYRQILGQKVEFLVSFYNNEISEKSEIFDDQFSVERPDGSNFTLKIRSTKLEDSAMYFCASRNEYTDTQYFGPGTRLTVL.

The J gene is TRBJ1-2, the V gene TRBV15, with D possibly TRBD1 on 5 matching bases. Looked up from germline, CDR1 is LNHNV and CDR2 is YYDKDF (reference sequence). The CDR3 totals 14 residues. Trimming left V 5 bases short and J 4 bases short, with 14 bases between. CDR3 in DNA: TGTGCCACCAGCCGGCCGGGCGGGGGCTATGGCTACACCTTC. It codes for CATSRPGGGYGYTF.

This clone occurred a few times. The rearrangement uses TRBV25-1 and TRBJ1-2, with D perhaps matching TRBD1 (6 bases). The CDR3 contains 14 residues. Per the germline V gene, CDR1 is MGHDK and CDR2 is SYGVNS. Trimming stripped 8 bases from V and 5 bases from J, with 18 bases between. As DNA, the CDR3 is TGTGCCAGCCTCCTTCCAGGGACAAATTATGGCTACACCTTC. Translating it yields CASLLPGTNYGYTF.

This clone was seen a few times. This chain uses TRBV21-1 with TRBJ1-5. TRBV21-1 is described as a pseudogene. This CDR3 region has 13 residues. CDR3 region: CASWRIPNQPQHF. CDR3 nucleotides: TGTGCCAGCTGGAGGATTCCTAATCAGCCCCAGCATTTT.

This clone was counted a single time. J is TRBJ1-4 and V is TRBV11-1; D uncertain. Germline lookup yields CDR1 SGHAT and CDR2 FQDESV (reference sequence). This CDR3 region has 14 residues. The V end lost 3 bases, the J end lost 5 bases, and 10 bases lay between the germline ends. The CDR3 spells CASSFSMGNEKLFF. The CDR3 region has the DNA TGTGCCAGCAGCTTTTCAATGGGGAATGAAAAACTGTTTTTT.

The chain couples TRBV27 to TRBJ2-4, with D hard to call. The ends were cut back, 3 bases at V and 8 bases at J, with 11 bases in the middle. The CDR3 is 13 amino acids. CDR1 is MNHEY, CDR2 SMNVEV, per germline (reference sequence). The CDR3 protein is CASSFGLGYIQYF. For the CDR3, the DNA is TGTGCCAGCAGTTTCGGGCTGGGGTACATTCAGTACTTC.

This chain links TRBV5-1 with TRBJ2-3, with 13 positions matching TRBD2. The V segment lost 4 bases and the J segment 5 bases; nucleotides outside the gene matches: 7. The CDR3 runs to 16 residues. Germline V gene lookup returns CDR1 SGHRS and CDR2 YFSETQ. CDR3 DNA sequence: TGCGCCAGCAGCGTAGGGACTAGCGGGGAGGTAGATACGCAGTATTTT. It is translated as CASSVGTSGEVDTQYF.

The V call is TRBV7-2, the J call TRBJ2-5; 9 nucleotides match TRBD1. CDR1 SGHTA and CDR2 FQGNSA come from the germline V gene. V lost 5 bases and J lost 5; bases outside the gene matches: 9. The CDR3 consists of 15 residues. CDR3 bases: TGTGCCAGCAGCGCCAGAACAGGGGGCCCGGAGACCCAGTACTTC. This sequence encodes CASSARTGGPETQYF.

The chain recombines TRBV5-1 with TRBJ1-1; D is possibly TRBD1 (6 bases). V was shortened by 4 bases and J by 0 bases, with 10 bases between the two germline ends. The CDR3 totals 14 residues. Germline V gives CDR1 SGHRS, CDR2 YFSETQ. The chain's CDR3 is CASSKTGLNTEAFF. The CDR3 coding sequence is TGCGCCAGCAGCAAAACAGGGCTGAACACTGAAGCTTTCTTT.

This clone appeared a single time. The chain recombines TRBV7-6 with TRBJ1-1; D gene uncertain. The V gene's germline CDR1 is SGHVS and CDR2 FNYEAQ. V shed 2 bases and J shed 5 bases, with 12 bases lying between them. This CDR3 contains 14 residues. CDR3 sequence (DNA): TGTGCCAGCAGCTTAAGTCCTGGTGCGACTGAAGCTTTCTTT. Residues: CASSLSPGATEAFF.

The genes are TRBV7-3 and TRBJ2-1; 10 bases match TRBD2. The CDR3 runs 17 residues. V lost 1 base and J lost 6; bases outside the gene matches: 9. Germline V gene sequence: CDR1 SGHTA, CDR2 FQGTGA. CDR3 region: CASSLRSSGSGGNEQFF. The CDR3, as DNA: TGTGCCAGCAGCTTAAGGTCTAGCGGGAGCGGGGGCAATGAGCAGTTCTTC.

The genes are TRBV18 and TRBJ1-2; TRBD1 matches at 7 bases. J gave up 6 bases and V 6 bases, and 16 bases lay outside the gene matches. CDR3 length equals 16 residues. Germline CDR1 reads KGHSH; CDR2 reads LQKENI. DNA for the CDR3: TGTGCCAGCTCCAAAAACCGGGACAGTTTAAAGGATGGCTACACCTTC. Translating gives CASSKNRDSLKDGYTF.

The chain uses TRBV5-6 and TRBJ2-4; no reliable D call. The V gene's germline CDR1 is SGHDT and CDR2 YYEEEE. Trimming took 3 bases from V and 0 from J, leaving 16 bases between them. The CDR3 loop spans 17 amino acids. Here the CDR3 reads CASSYREESLAKNIQYF. CDR3 sequence (DNA): TGTGCCAGCAGCTACCGAGAAGAGTCTCTAGCCAAAAACATTCAGTACTTC.

CDR3 amino acids: CASSWGLTEAFF. Written as DNA, the CDR3 is TGTGCCAGCAGCTGGGGCCTCACTGAAGCTTTCTTT. The rearrangement joins TRBV7-9 to TRBJ1-1, with D possibly TRBD1 on 5 matching bases. CDR3 length equals 12 residues. CDR1 and CDR2 (germline): SEHNR, FQNEAQ (reference sequence). Between the trimmed V and J ends, which lost 4 bases and 4 bases, there was a span of 7 bases.

The V gene is TRBV4-3, the J gene TRBJ2-1, with a possible D match to TRBD2 (5 bases). Germline CDR1 reads LGHNA; CDR2 reads YSLEER. V lost 8 bases and J 4 bases, leaving 6 bases between the germline ends. The CDR3 spans 11 residues. This CDR3 reads CASRGYNEQFF. In DNA form, the CDR3 reads TGCGCCAGCCGCGGGTACAATGAGCAGTTCTTC.

The V gene is TRBV2, the J gene TRBJ2-7; D could derive from TRBD1 or TRBD2 (5 bases each). Germline V gene sequence: CDR1 SNHLY, CDR2 FYNNEI. There are 13 residues in the CDR3. Trimming left V 7 bases short and J 6 bases short, with 16 bases between. CDR3 amino acids: CASTGPSLVEQYF. The CDR3, as DNA: TGTGCCAGCACGGGACCGAGCCTGGTCGAGCAGTACTTC.

This sequence joins TRBV10-1 and TRBJ2-5; 7 bases are shared with TRBD1. CDR1 is WNHNN, CDR2 SYGVQD, per germline (reference sequence). Trimming at V came to 2 bases and at J to 5 bases, leaving 2 bases not matched to a gene. This CDR3 spans 13 amino acids. This CDR3 is CASSEDRAETQYF. CDR3 DNA: TGCGCCAGCAGTGAGGACAGGGCTGAGACCCAGTACTTC.